A single sample is the source of the 7 T cell receptor beta chains below, sequenced in a study of PD-L1 blockade in urothelial cancer. As for time point: peripheral blood 6 weeks after treatment start. Using immunoSEQ multiplex PCR, the repertoire was profiled, and TCRdb retains in-frame clones only, with some absent. The sample holds some 48,000 clones, about four fifths seen once. The sequenced sample was PBMCs, obtained around atezolizumab (anti-PD-L1) treatment. These receptors were collected from a man aged 70 or older with urothelial cancer.

V is TRBV5-1 and J is TRBJ2-4; D is ambiguous. V lost 0 bases and J 0 bases, leaving 10 bases between the germline ends. This CDR3 is 16 amino acids long. The V gene's germline CDR1 is SGHRS and CDR2 YFSETQ. The CDR3 loop reads CASSLDGSLAKNIQYF. The CDR3 coding sequence is TGCGCCAGCAGCTTGGATGGCAGTCTAGCCAAAAACATTCAGTACTTC.

The chain recombines TRBV5-1 with TRBJ2-4; 8 positions match TRBD1. With V trimmed by 2 bases and J by 2 bases, 15 bases remained unmatched. CDR3 length: 19 amino acids. Germline CDR1 and CDR2: SGHRS and YFSETQ. This CDR3 reads CASSFTFQGARGPKNIQYF. The DNA for the CDR3 is TGCGCCAGCAGCTTCACCTTTCAGGGGGCAAGGGGTCCCAAAAACATTCAGTACTTC.

The chain combines TRBV12-5 with TRBJ2-7, with 9 bases matching TRBD1. The V segment lost 0 bases and the J segment 6 bases; nucleotides outside the gene matches: 21. The CDR3 contains 20 residues. From germline, CDR1 is LGHNT and CDR2 FRNRAP. CDR3 sequence (DNA): TGTGCTAGTGGTTTGGTAATCGGGGACAGGGAGCGCCCCATGAGGGTCGAGCAGTACTTC. Protein sequence: CASGLVIGDRERPMRVEQYF.

J is TRBJ1-5 and V is TRBV28; 9 bases fit TRBD1. This CDR3 contains 16 residues. The V and J ends lost 5 bases and 0 bases, in that order; junction bases with no gene match: 5. From germline, CDR1 is MDHEN and CDR2 SYDVKM. The CDR3 spells CASSVPGQGSNQPQHF. DNA for the CDR3: TGTGCCAGCAGTGTGCCGGGACAGGGTAGCAATCAGCCCCAGCATTTT.

The CDR3 here is CASIPRSPYSYNEQFF. In DNA, the CDR3 is TGTGCCAGCATCCCCCGGAGCCCCTACTCCTACAATGAGCAGTTCTTC. This chain connects TRBV28 to TRBJ2-1, with D unresolved. The CDR3 has 16 amino acids. Germline CDR1 MDHEN, CDR2 SYDVKM. Trimming removed 7 bases from V and 0 bases from J, with 16 bases in between.

This clone has more than one count but fewer than ten. The V gene is TRBV5-4, the J gene TRBJ2-1; 9 bases map to TRBD1. Germline V gene data show CDR1 as SGHNT and CDR2 as YYREEE (reference sequence). The V and J ends lost 0 bases and 7 bases, in that order; junction bases with no gene match: 5. The CDR3 runs 15 residues. Written as DNA, the CDR3 is TGTGCCAGCAGCTTGGTGGTAGGACAGGGGAATGAGCAGTTCTTC. This translates into CASSLVVGQGNEQFF.

The chain combines TRBV15 with TRBJ1-2; TRBD1 agrees at 9 bases. The CDR3 sequence is 18 residues long. Germline CDR1 and CDR2: LNHNV and YYDKDF (reference sequence). With 4 bases clipped from V and 0 bases from J, the junction kept 12 bases outside the gene matches. This CDR3 reads CATSILQGAFLPNYGYTF. The CDR3 DNA follows: TGTGCCACCAGCATTCTACAGGGGGCCTTCCTCCCTAACTATGGCTACACCTTC.